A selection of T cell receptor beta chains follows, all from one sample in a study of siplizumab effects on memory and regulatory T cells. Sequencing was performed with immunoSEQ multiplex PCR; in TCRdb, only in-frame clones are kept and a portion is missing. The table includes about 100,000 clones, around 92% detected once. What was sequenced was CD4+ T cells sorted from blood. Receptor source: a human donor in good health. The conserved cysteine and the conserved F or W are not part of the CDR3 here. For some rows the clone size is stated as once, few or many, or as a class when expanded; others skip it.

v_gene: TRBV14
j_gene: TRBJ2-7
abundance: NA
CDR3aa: ASSPGQGLSYEQY

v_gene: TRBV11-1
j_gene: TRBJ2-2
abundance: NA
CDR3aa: ASSLVDPTSVAGELF

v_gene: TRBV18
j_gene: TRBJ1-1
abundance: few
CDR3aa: ASSPGGQEAF

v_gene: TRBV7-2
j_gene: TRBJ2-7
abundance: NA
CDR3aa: ASGRQGGKYEQY

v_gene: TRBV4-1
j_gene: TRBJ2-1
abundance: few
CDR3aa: ASSRRDEQF

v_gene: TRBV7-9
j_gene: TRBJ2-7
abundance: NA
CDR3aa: ASSLAFEQY

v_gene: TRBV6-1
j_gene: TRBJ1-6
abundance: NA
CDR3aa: ASSAGTGEYSPLH

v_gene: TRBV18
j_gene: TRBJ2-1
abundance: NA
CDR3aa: ASSPTGSFYNEQF

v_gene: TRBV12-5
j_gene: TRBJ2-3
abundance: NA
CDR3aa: ASGRLPGTDTQY

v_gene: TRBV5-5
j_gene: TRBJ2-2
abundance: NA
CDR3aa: ASSFRTGGNGELF

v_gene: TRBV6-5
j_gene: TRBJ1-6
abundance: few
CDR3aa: ASSYRQSFDSPLH

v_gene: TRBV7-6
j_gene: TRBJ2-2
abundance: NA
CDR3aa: ASSPAPGELF

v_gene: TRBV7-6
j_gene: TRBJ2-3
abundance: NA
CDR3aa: ASSLAARGGTDTQY

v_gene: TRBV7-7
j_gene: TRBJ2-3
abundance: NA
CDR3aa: ASSPRTGDTQY

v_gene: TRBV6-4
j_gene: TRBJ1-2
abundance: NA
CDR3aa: ASSDRGNGYT

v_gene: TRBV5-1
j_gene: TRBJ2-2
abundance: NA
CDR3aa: ASSLIDGEGTGELF

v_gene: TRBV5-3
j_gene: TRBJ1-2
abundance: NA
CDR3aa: ARSLPGQGARGYGYT

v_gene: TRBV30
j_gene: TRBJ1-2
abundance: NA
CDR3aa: AWSVLHGYT

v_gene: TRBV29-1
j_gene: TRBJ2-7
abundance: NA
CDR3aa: SAGASGGEQY

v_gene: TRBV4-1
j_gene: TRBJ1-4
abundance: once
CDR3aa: ASSQGYQTNEKLF

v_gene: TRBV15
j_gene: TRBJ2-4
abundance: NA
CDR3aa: ATSDAKSNIQY

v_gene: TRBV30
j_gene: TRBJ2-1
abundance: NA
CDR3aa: AWSGYSGVRDNEQF

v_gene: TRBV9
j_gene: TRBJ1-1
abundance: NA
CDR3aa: ASSVFAGVNTEAF

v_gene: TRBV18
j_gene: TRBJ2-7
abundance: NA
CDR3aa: ASSQTGTGLYEQY

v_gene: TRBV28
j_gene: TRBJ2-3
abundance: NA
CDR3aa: ASSNPGLAFPSTDTQY

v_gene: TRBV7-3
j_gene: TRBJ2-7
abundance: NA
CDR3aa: ASSLTGSSSYEQY

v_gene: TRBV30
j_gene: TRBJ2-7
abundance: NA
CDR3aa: AWSDSYEQY

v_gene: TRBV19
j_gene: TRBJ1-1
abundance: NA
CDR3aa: ASSTEGDTEAF

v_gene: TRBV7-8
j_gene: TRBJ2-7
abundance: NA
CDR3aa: ASSADEANYEQY

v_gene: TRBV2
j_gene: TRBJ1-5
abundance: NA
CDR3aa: ASSVGSNQPQH

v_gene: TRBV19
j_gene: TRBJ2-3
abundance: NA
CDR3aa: ASSEGGIWSTDTQY

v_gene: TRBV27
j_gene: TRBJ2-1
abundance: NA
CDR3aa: ASRPRLAGNYNEQF

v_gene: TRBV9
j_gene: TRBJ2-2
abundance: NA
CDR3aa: ASSRRTGGVQSGELF